The 4 T cell receptor beta chains reported below all come from one sample, sequenced in a study of regulatory T cells in long-lasting Graves disease. The TCR beta library used iRepertoire HTBI primers with Arm-PCR amplification of CDR3. TCRdb independently ran MiXCR on the multiplex PCR reads; one entry per CDR3 protein. The top ten hold 22% of the sample, which has more than 300,000 distinct CDR3 sequences, around a sixth seen once. Time point specified: newly diagnosed GD, antithyroid drugs for less than 3 months. Following extraction of RNA from PBMCs, that RNA was used to make the TCR library. This material consisted of peripheral blood mononuclear cells (PBMCs), taken at new diagnosis, from a patient treated with antithyroid drugs. These receptors were obtained from a female donor with Graves disease.

This clonotype was picked up many times. The rearrangement links TRBV5-4 to TRBJ1-4; D unresolved. This CDR3 comprises 15 residues. CDR1 is SGHNT, CDR2 YYREEE, per germline (reference sequence). The V and J ends lost 0 bases and 8 bases respectively, with 14 bases between them. The CDR3 DNA is TGTGCCAGCAGCTTGGGCATGGGAGATGCGGAAAAACTGTTTTTT. Protein: CASSLGMGDAEKLFF.

The genes are TRBV30 and TRBJ2-7; no definite D call. This CDR3 spans 10 amino acids. The V gene lost 2 bases and the J gene lost 7 bases, with 6 bases spanning the gap. Per the germline V gene, CDR1 is GTSNPN and CDR2 is SVGIG (reference sequence). CDR3 residues: CAWSNGEQYF. The DNA of the CDR3 is TGTGCCTGGAGTAATGGGGAGCAGTACTTC.

This clonotype has only a few counts. This CDR3 is CASSLAAPHTEAFF. Here the CDR3 DNA reads TGTGCCAGCAGCTTAGCGGCACCTCACACTGAAGCTTTCTTT. This chain links TRBV7-2 with TRBJ1-1; no clear D. In germline, CDR1 is SGHTA, CDR2 FQGNSA. With 0 bases removed from V and 3 bases from J, the gap between germline ends came to 8 bases. The CDR3 sequence is 14 residues long.

In its sample, this clonotype was seen many times. The chain joins TRBV6-2 or TRBV6-3 to TRBJ2-3, with D unresolved. CDR1 MNHEY and CDR2 SVGEGT come from the germline V gene. The CDR3 runs 13 residues. The V gene lost 8 bases and the J gene lost 0 bases, with 9 bases spanning the gap. CDR3 coding DNA: TGTGCCAGCGTCCTAGGTAGCACAGATACGCAGTATTTT. It translates to CASVLGSTDTQYF.